These T cell receptor beta chains were read from a single sample in a study of blood T cell repertoires in COVID-19. Only in-frame clones appear in the TCRdb table, and some are missing; sequencing was by immunoSEQ multiplex PCR. The sample consists of more than 45,000 clones, about 90% of them appearing once. Sequenced input: peripheral blood. The receptors come from a man aged 65 to 85 with active COVID-19. The CDR3 runs from the conserved cysteine through the conserved F or W. D genes are given only for firm matches. The size field is filled for only some rows; it gives once, few, many or a size class.

j_gene	d_gene	v_gene	abundance	CDR3nt	CDR3aa
TRBJ2-6	NA	TRBV5-1	once	TGCGCCAGCAGCTTGGTTCGGGGTTCTGGGGCCAACGTCCTGACTTTC	CASSLVRGSGANVLTF
TRBJ2-7	NA	TRBV6-5	few	TGTGCCAGCTTACAGGCCCCGAGCTCCTACGAGCAGTACTTC	CASLQAPSSYEQYF
TRBJ2-5	TRBD1	TRBV15	NA	TGTGCCACCAGCGCCGACAGGGGGCGAGAGACCCAGTACTTC	CATSADRGRETQYF
TRBJ2-7	TRBD2	TRBV5-4	NA	TGTGCCAGCAGCCCGGGGGGGCAGGCCCTCTACGAGCAGTACTTC	CASSPGGQALYEQYF
TRBJ2-7	TRBD2	TRBV7-9	NA	TGTGCCAGCAGTTCCCTGGGGGGGGACTACGAGCAGTACTTC	CASSSLGGDYEQYF
TRBJ2-5	TRBD2	TRBV6-2/TRBV6-3	few	TGTGCCAGCAGTTACCTAGCGGGGGGCAGTCAAGAGACCCAGTACTTC	CASSYLAGGSQETQYF
TRBJ2-1	NA	TRBV5-4	NA	TGTGCCAGCAGCATCCAGGGCTCCTACAATGAGCAGTTCTTC	CASSIQGSYNEQFF
TRBJ1-2	TRBD1	TRBV15	NA	TGTGCCACCAGCAGTGACGGGACAGGGTTTTATGGCTACACCTTC	CATSSDGTGFYGYTF
TRBJ1-3	NA	TRBV5-6	NA	TGTGCCAGCAGCTTGTCCCCGATTTTCCTGAGGACTGGAAACACCATATATTTT	CASSLSPIFLRTGNTIYF
TRBJ2-1	TRBD1	TRBV19	once	TGTGCCAGTAGTGTCACAGGGGGCAATGAGCAGTTCTTC	CASSVTGGNEQFF
TRBJ2-7	TRBD1	TRBV30	NA	TGTGCCTGGCACTCCGGGACAGGGGGCTCCGAGCAGTACTTC	CAWHSGTGGSEQYF
TRBJ2-6	TRBD1	TRBV28	NA	TGTGCCAGCAGGTCCGGGACAGGCTCTGGGGCCAACGTCCTGACTTTC	CASRSGTGSGANVLTF
TRBJ2-5	NA	TRBV6-6	NA	TGTGCCAGCAGTTACTCGGGGGGGGGCCACCAAGAGACCCAGTACTTC	CASSYSGGGHQETQYF
TRBJ1-1	TRBD1	TRBV29-1	few	TGCAGCGTTGCCGGGGACAGGTCCGTTTGGACTGAAGCTTTCTTT	CSVAGDRSVWTEAFF
TRBJ2-3	TRBD2	TRBV7-2	NA	TGTGCCAGCAGCTTAGGGGCGGGGGGGCTCACAGATACGCAGTATTTT	CASSLGAGGLTDTQYF
TRBJ2-1	NA	TRBV3-1/TRBV3-2	NA	TGTGCCAGCAGCCCGCCCGGGACTGTATGGGGTGAGCAGTTCTTC	CASSPPGTVWGEQFF
TRBJ2-5	TRBD2	TRBV9	NA	TGTGCCAGCAGCCCCCTAGCGGGGGGCACCCTTAGGGAGACCCAGTACTTC	CASSPLAGGTLRETQYF
TRBJ2-1	NA	TRBV6-4	NA	TGTGCCAGCAGTGATTACGCCGGGACACGATACAATGAGCAGTTCTTC	CASSDYAGTRYNEQFF